Each of the 20 T cell receptor beta chains below was sequenced from the same sample in a study of blood T cells in healthy people across ages. The use of a sample-barcoded 5' primer and a J-beta primer mix characterized a second PCR of about 6 to 12 cycles. TCRdb reanalysed the 5' RACE reads using MiXCR and keeps one entry per CDR3 protein. This sample has about 760,000 distinct CDR3 sequences; more than 20% occur once, and the top ten carry roughly 9%. These data are also associated with another study on T cells of mothers and their children.

Sequencing was carried out using blood. Source of these receptors: a boy aged 5-17 years in good health.

This clonotype was seen more than once but under ten times. The chain combines TRBV29-1 with TRBJ2-7; TRBD1 matches at 7 bases. V trimming: 4 bases; J trimming: 2 bases; junction bases outside the gene matches: 8. Germline V lookup: CDR1 SQVTM, CDR2 ANQGSEA. There are 14 residues in the CDR3. CDR3 region: CSVGAGTVTYEQYF. The DNA for the CDR3 is TGCAGCGTTGGGGCCGGGACAGTGACCTACGAGCAGTACTTC.

The chain recombines TRBV7-7 with TRBJ2-5; no definite D call. Germline CDR1 reads SSHAT; CDR2 reads FNYEAQ (reference sequence). The CDR3 contains 13 residues. The CDR3 is CASSEINGETQYF. CDR3 in DNA: TGTGCTAGTTCCGAGATCAACGGAGAGACCCAGTACTTC.

This clonotype was observed a few times. The rearrangement links TRBV6-1 to TRBJ2-3, with a tentative D call TRBD1 (5 bases). The CDR3 runs 17 residues. Germline values: CDR1 MNHNS, CDR2 SASEGT. Trimming stripped 1 base from V and 4 bases from J, with 18 bases between. The CDR3 coding sequence is TGTGCCAGCAGTGAAGTGAAAGGGGCGTCCCGGGCAGATACGCAGTATTTT. Amino acids: CASSEVKGASRADTQYF.

This clonotype was found a few times. The CDR3 nucleotides read TGTGCCAGCAGCCCTCAACTAGCGGGAGGGCCTTTGTACTTC. Translated, it gives CASSPQLAGGPLYF. The chain carries TRBV3-1 and TRBJ2-7, with 13 bases fitting TRBD2. Looked up from germline, CDR1 is LGHDT and CDR2 is YNNKEL (reference sequence). The ends lost 4 bases at V and 12 bases at J; junction bases unmatched: 9. The CDR3 sequence is 14 residues long.

The rearrangement joins TRBV7-9 to TRBJ2-7; D not certain. Germline assignment: CDR1 SEHNR and CDR2 FQNEAQ (reference sequence). The CDR3 contains 13 residues. Between the trimmed V and J ends, which lost 2 bases and 6 bases, there was a span of 11 bases. CDR3 residues: CASSLLDPREQYF. The DNA of the CDR3 is TGTGCCAGCAGCTTATTGGACCCGCGCGAGCAGTACTTC.

The chain couples TRBV12-5 to TRBJ2-7, with 8 bases lining up with TRBD1. With V trimmed by 5 bases and J by 7 bases, 7 bases remained unmatched. Germline CDR1 reads LGHNT; CDR2 reads FRNRAP. CDR3 length equals 13 residues. The CDR3: CASGIGQGREQYF. CDR3 nucleotides: TGTGCTAGTGGTATCGGACAGGGCAGGGAGCAGTACTTC.

This clonotype was counted between two and nine times. The chain joins TRBV5-5 to TRBJ2-7; possibly TRBD1 for D (5 bases). CDR1 is SGHKS and CDR2 is YYEKEE in the germline V gene (reference sequence). V lost 0 bases to trimming and J lost 5 bases, with 9 bases between them. This CDR3 is 13 amino acids long. CDR3 in DNA: TGTGCCAGCAGCTTGGCTGGGGCCCACGAGCAGTACTTC. This gives the protein CASSLAGAHEQYF.

The chain joins TRBV28 to TRBJ1-2; D remains unclear. The CDR3 spans 13 residues. Germline loops: CDR1 MDHEN, CDR2 SYDVKM. V lost 1 base to trimming and J lost 2 bases, with 5 bases between them. This chain's CDR3 is CASSLFRNYGYTF. DNA for the CDR3: TGTGCCAGCAGTTTATTTAGGAACTATGGCTACACCTTC.

The chain couples TRBV19 to TRBJ2-1, with D uncertain. The CDR3 is 13 residues long. Germline CDR1 is LNHDA and CDR2 is SQIVND (reference sequence). V was pared by 0 bases and J by 8 bases, with 8 bases between. As DNA, the CDR3 is TGTGCCAGTAGTATAGATCGCTGGGATGAGCAGTTCTTC. This sequence encodes CASSIDRWDEQFF.

The chain is built from TRBV24-1 and TRBJ1-1; D is perhaps TRBD1 (6 bases). Germline V gene sequence: CDR1 KGHDR, CDR2 SFDVKD. The V end lost 6 bases, the J end lost 4 bases, and 17 bases lay between the germline ends. The CDR3 runs to 15 residues. Here the CDR3 reads CATSPRGAASTEAFF. The CDR3 region has the DNA TGTGCCACCAGTCCCCGGGGGGCGGCTAGCACTGAAGCTTTCTTT.

There are a few counts of this clonotype. DNA of the CDR3: TGCAGTGCTATTGGTGAAAACCAAGAGACCCAGTACTTC. It is translated as CSAIGENQETQYF. This rearrangement joins TRBV20-1 to TRBJ2-5; D is uncertain. Germline-derived CDR1 and CDR2 are DFQATT and SNEGSKA (reference sequence). V lost 4 bases and J lost 0, with 9 bases in between. There are 13 residues in the CDR3.

This chain links TRBV12-3 or TRBV12-4 with TRBJ1-5, with 8 bases matching TRBD1. This CDR3 has 14 residues. J lost 6 bases, V lost 6 bases, and 7 bases had no gene match. The CDR3 region has the DNA TGTGCCAGCAGCTGGACAGGGCAAAGTCAGCCCCAGCATTTT. It encodes CASSWTGQSQPQHF.

This clonotype occurred a few times. The V gene is TRBV5-1, the J gene TRBJ1-2; 11 positions match TRBD1. The CDR3 has 15 amino acids. CDR1 is SGHRS and CDR2 is YFSETQ in the germline V gene. V lost 3 bases, J lost 3 bases, and 4 bases stayed unmatched. CDR3 DNA sequence: TGCGCCAGCAGCTACTGGACAGGGGGCTACTATGGCTACACCTTC. Protein product: CASSYWTGGYYGYTF.

This clonotype was recorded only once. The chain carries TRBV7-2 and TRBJ1-6; D is ambiguous. Per the germline V gene, CDR1 is SGHTA and CDR2 is FQGNSA. The CDR3 is 14 amino acids. Deletions cut 2 bases from V and 5 bases from J, with 7 bases between. The DNA of the CDR3 is TGTGCCAGCAGCTTATCAGGAAATAATTCACCCCTCCACTTT. Protein product: CASSLSGNNSPLHF.

The rearrangement links TRBV4-3 to TRBJ1-2; possibly TRBD1 for D (6 bases). Germline loops: CDR1 LGHNA, CDR2 YSLEER. Trimming pared 0 bases from V and 5 bases from J, leaving 13 bases between. The CDR3 spans 15 residues. Here the CDR3 DNA reads TGCGCCAGCAGCCAAGATAGCTCAGGGGTGTATGGCTACACCTTC. Translation gives CASSQDSSGVYGYTF.

This clonotype occurred a few times. The CDR3 nucleotides are TGCAGTGCTAGTTCACTCCTAGCGGAACACAATGAGCAGTTCTTC. It specifies CSASSLLAEHNEQFF. J is TRBJ2-1 and V is TRBV20-1; the match to TRBD2 covers 7 bases. Germline lookup yields CDR1 DFQATT and CDR2 SNEGSKA (reference sequence). The CDR3 runs 15 residues. Trimming removed 3 bases from V and 5 bases from J; junction bases left unmatched: 10.

The chain uses TRBV20-1 and TRBJ2-3; D remains unclear. The CDR3 has 13 residues. The V gene's germline CDR1 is DFQATT and CDR2 SNEGSKA (reference sequence). Deletions cut 1 base from V and 0 bases from J, with 5 bases between. The CDR3 sequence: CSARAPSTDTQYF. In DNA, the CDR3 is TGCAGTGCTAGAGCGCCGAGCACAGATACGCAGTATTTT.

The chain uses TRBV6-6 and TRBJ2-2, with D maybe TRBD1 (5 bases). V was clipped by 6 bases and J by 4 bases, with 15 bases between them. Germline CDR1 and CDR2: MNHNY and SVGAGI (reference sequence). This CDR3 comprises 15 residues. CDR3 protein: CASRQTVVGTGELFF. CDR3 DNA sequence: TGTGCCAGCAGGCAGACAGTGGTGGGCACCGGGGAGCTGTTTTTT.

This sequence joins TRBV20-1 and TRBJ2-1, with TRBD1 matching 10 bases. CDR1 and CDR2 (germline): DFQATT, SNEGSKA (reference sequence). CDR3 length: 16 amino acids. V was pared by 0 bases and J by 6 bases, with 8 bases of the junction left unmatched. The CDR3 protein is CSARDSGTGAGNEQFF. CDR3 sequence (DNA): TGCAGTGCTAGAGATAGTGGGACAGGGGCGGGCAATGAGCAGTTCTTC.

CDR3 sequence (DNA): TGTGCCAGCAGTTATGGAGACGCGGATACGCAGTATTTT. This translates into CASSYGDADTQYF. The rearrangement uses TRBV27 and TRBJ2-3; D uncertain. This CDR3 has 13 amino acids. V was pared by 4 bases and J by 6 bases, with 11 bases between. The germline CDR1 and CDR2 sequences are MNHEY and SMNVEV (reference sequence).